These T cell receptor beta chains were read from a single sample in a study of T-cell memory formation after mild COVID-19. TCRdb re-analysed the 5' RACE reads in MiXCR, keeping a single row per CDR3 protein. The data hold about 88,000 distinct CDR3 sequences, with around a quarter observed a single time. Sequenced input: PBMCs or a T cell subset sorted from them (not recorded which). The receptors come from a man aged 18 to 30 who had mild COVID-19 (a few samples of this study predate the infection). Cell type and time point are not known. Both conserved end residues are part of each CDR3. Fields, in order: clone size, V gene, J gene, D gene, CDR3 DNA, CDR3 protein. The D gene is left open where the match is weak. Clone size, where shown, is once, few, many, or a class for clones that have expanded.

few	TRBV29-1	TRBJ2-7	-	TGCAGCGTCGAGCTGGGTCCCTACGAGCAGTACTTC	CSVELGPYEQYF
-	TRBV6-5	TRBJ2-3	TRBD2	TGTGCCAGCAGTTACTCATCAGCGGGGGAGTACACAGATACGCAGTATTTT	CASSYSSAGEYTDTQYF
few	TRBV27	TRBJ2-7	TRBD2	TGTGCCAGCAGACCGACTAGCGGGTACTCCTACGAGCAGTACTTC	CASRPTSGYSYEQYF
-	TRBV5-1	TRBJ1-1	-	TGCGCCAGCAGCTTGGGGGGGACGATGAACACTGAAGCTTTCTTT	CASSLGGTMNTEAFF
few	TRBV27	TRBJ2-2	TRBD1	TGTGCCAGCAGTCTTATCGACAGGGTGAACACCGGGGAGCTGTTTTTT	CASSLIDRVNTGELFF
-	TRBV7-2	TRBJ2-3	-	TGTGCCAGCAGCTTAGATCCCGTTAGCACAGATACGCAGTATTTT	CASSLDPVSTDTQYF
once	TRBV5-1	TRBJ1-5	TRBD1	TGCGCCAGCAGTTGGGACAGGGGCCCCAATCAGCCCCAGCATTTT	CASSWDRGPNQPQHF
-	TRBV27	TRBJ2-2	-	TGTGCCAGCAGTTTTAAAGGGGAGCTGTTTTTT	CASSFKGELFF
-	TRBV20-1	TRBJ2-3	-	TGCAGTGCTAGGTTGGTGGAAAGCACAGATACGCAGTATTTT	CSARLVESTDTQYF
few	TRBV7-9	TRBJ2-3	-	TGTGCCAGCAGCTTAGAAGGGGATACGCAGTATTTT	CASSLEGDTQYF
few	TRBV2	TRBJ1-1	TRBD1	TGTGCCAGCAGTTCAGGGGGCCTCACTGAAGCTTTCTTT	CASSSGGLTEAFF
-	TRBV6-5	TRBJ2-7	-	TGTGCCAGCAGTATCTCGACGGTTTCCTACGAGCAGTACTTC	CASSISTVSYEQYF
few	TRBV7-9	TRBJ1-6	-	TGTGCCAGCAGCTTGACACAGGGAGGTTCACCCCTCCACTTT	CASSLTQGGSPLHF
-	TRBV29-1	TRBJ2-4	-	TGCAGCGTCCAAGGTCCGGGAAGAAACATTCAGTACTTC	CSVQGPGRNIQYF
few	TRBV7-9	TRBJ1-4	-	TGTGCCAGCAGCTTAGCTTCCGGGAATGAAAAACTGTTTTTT	CASSLASGNEKLFF
-	TRBV11-2	TRBJ1-5	-	TGTGCCAGCAGTTCCTCGGCAGGGACCAATCAGCCCCAGCATTTT	CASSSSAGTNQPQHF
-	TRBV5-1	TRBJ1-1	-	TGCGCCAGCAGCTTGGGAGTGGTTAACACTGAAGCTTTCTTT	CASSLGVVNTEAFF
-	TRBV10-3	TRBJ1-5	-	TGTGCCATCAGTGCCTCCGGGACCCACCCCCAGCATTTT	CAISASGTHPQHF
few	TRBV5-1	TRBJ2-1	-	TGCGCCAGCAGCTTGGTAGCGGAGGACAATGAGCAGTTCTTC	CASSLVAEDNEQFF
-	TRBV6-5	TRBJ2-1	TRBD2	TGTGCCAGCAGTTACCGCGCGGGGGGAGAGCAGTTCTTC	CASSYRAGGEQFF
-	TRBV6-2/TRBV6-3	TRBJ2-3	-	TGTGCCAGCAGCCCCTCCCCTGGGGCAGATACGCAGTATTTT	CASSPSPGADTQYF
-	TRBV6-5	TRBJ2-1	-	TGTGCCAGCACCGGGGGTGGTGAGCAGTTCTTC	CASTGGGEQFF
-	TRBV13	TRBJ2-5	TRBD2	TGTGCCAGCAGCTTCGGGGGGAGCGAGACCCAGTACTTC	CASSFGGSETQYF
few	TRBV5-1	TRBJ2-1	TRBD2	TGCGCCAGCAGCTTGGCCGGGACTAGTTTCAATGAGCAGTTCTTC	CASSLAGTSFNEQFF
few	TRBV4-1	TRBJ2-1	-	TGCGCCAGCAGCGAAATAGGGGTCAATGAGCAGTTCTTC	CASSEIGVNEQFF
-	TRBV12-3/TRBV12-4	TRBJ2-3	-	TGTGCCAGCGGAAGGGGGGACGACAGGACGGGGACAGATACGCAGTATTTT	CASGRGDDRTGTDTQYF
few	TRBV29-1	TRBJ2-5	-	TGCAGCGTTGGACCAGTGGGGGGTGGGGAGACCCAGTACTTC	CSVGPVGGGETQYF
few	TRBV6-5	TRBJ2-5	TRBD2	TGTGCCAGCAGTTCCGCGGGAGGGGTAGAGACCCAGTACTTC	CASSSAGGVETQYF
few	TRBV4-1	TRBJ2-5	TRBD2	TGCGCCAGCAGCCAAGGACTAGCGGGGGACCAAGAGACCCAGTACTTC	CASSQGLAGDQETQYF
few	TRBV4-1	TRBJ2-1	-	TGCGCCAGCAGCCATGGCCCGGGCTGGGAGCAGTTCTTC	CASSHGPGWEQFF
few	TRBV29-1	TRBJ1-1	-	TGCAGCATCAAAGGGTGGGAGAACACTGAAGCTTTCTTT	CSIKGWENTEAFF
many	TRBV6-5	TRBJ2-1	-	TGTGCCAGCAGTTACCGGGACATCTACAATGAGCAGTTCTTC	CASSYRDIYNEQFF
-	TRBV20-1	TRBJ1-5	-	TGCAGTGCTAGAGATGGGGTAGGAAGAAGCAATCAGCCCCAGCATTTT	CSARDGVGRSNQPQHF
-	TRBV5-1	TRBJ2-7	TRBD2	TGCGCCAGCAGCATGACTATAGCGGGGGGCCACTACGAGCAGTACTTC	CASSMTIAGGHYEQYF
-	TRBV6-2/TRBV6-3	TRBJ2-1	TRBD2	TGTGCCAGCAGTTTATTCCTAGGCGGGGGGTCCGTTGAGCAGTTCTTC	CASSLFLGGGSVEQFF
-	TRBV7-2	TRBJ1-2	-	TGTGCCAGCAGCTTAGGGGAATGGAACTATGGCTACACCTTC	CASSLGEWNYGYTF
few	TRBV7-3	TRBJ2-5	-	TGTGCCAGCAGCCCCGAGGCGGGGCAAGAGACCCAGTACTTC	CASSPEAGQETQYF
-	TRBV4-3	TRBJ2-3	-	TGCGCCAGCAGCCAAGATGACAGCACAGATACGCAGTATTTT	CASSQDDSTDTQYF
-	TRBV7-9	TRBJ1-4	-	TGTGCCAGCAGCGACGTGGGAAATGAAAAACTGTTTTTT	CASSDVGNEKLFF
-	TRBV4-3	TRBJ2-3	TRBD2	TGCGCCAGCAGCCAAGAGGGTAGCGGGCTTATTTCGCAGTATTTT	CASSQEGSGLISQYF
-	TRBV7-9	TRBJ1-1	-	TGTGCCAGCAGCCACCCGCCGAGGGGGGAAGGTGCTTTCTTT	CASSHPPRGEGAFF
few	TRBV7-9	TRBJ1-1	-	TGTGCCAGCAGCTTCCTTGAAGCTTTCTTT	CASSFLEAFF
-	TRBV12-3/TRBV12-4	TRBJ1-1	TRBD1	TGTGCCAGCAGCCAAACCGGGACAGGGGTTCCCGAAGCTTTCTTT	CASSQTGTGVPEAFF
few	TRBV7-2	TRBJ2-7	TRBD2	TGTGCCAGCAGCTTAGCATCTAGCGGGGGAAAGCAGTACTTC	CASSLASSGGKQYF
many	TRBV27	TRBJ2-2	TRBD1	TGTGCCAGCAGCTTCACATCGGGACAGCCAACCGGGGAGCTGTTTTTT	CASSFTSGQPTGELFF
few	TRBV29-1	TRBJ2-2	TRBD1	TGCAGCGTATCCCGCCCGGGACAGGCGAACACCGGGGAGCTGTTTTTT	CSVSRPGQANTGELFF
few	TRBV7-9	TRBJ2-5	-	TGTGCCAGCAGACGACACCTAGCCCGGGAGACCCAGTACTTC	CASRRHLARETQYF
-	TRBV29-1	TRBJ1-2	-	TGCAGCGTTGCGGTCGGATCCTATGGCTACACCTTC	CSVAVGSYGYTF